The source of this T cell receptor (beta chain) is a study of blood T cell repertoires in COVID-19. Clones were read by immunoSEQ multiplex PCR, and TCRdb kept only the in-frame ones, dropping some. The sample records fewer than 450,000 clones, approximately 88% being singletons. During active infection, Seattle patients enrolled and were then monitored through disease. The TCR originated in a woman between 45 and 65 years old with COVID-19, enrolled during active disease. Specimen: peripheral blood.

In DNA form, the CDR3 reads TGTGCCAGCAGTCCCGACAGCCAAGAGACCCAGTACTTC. It translates to CASSPDSQETQYF. This chain uses TRBV5-5 with TRBJ2-5; possibly TRBD1 for D (5 bases). The CDR3 has 13 residues. Trimming cost V 5 bases and J 1 base, with 9 bases left between them. Germline V gene lookup returns CDR1 SGHKS and CDR2 YYEKEE (reference sequence).